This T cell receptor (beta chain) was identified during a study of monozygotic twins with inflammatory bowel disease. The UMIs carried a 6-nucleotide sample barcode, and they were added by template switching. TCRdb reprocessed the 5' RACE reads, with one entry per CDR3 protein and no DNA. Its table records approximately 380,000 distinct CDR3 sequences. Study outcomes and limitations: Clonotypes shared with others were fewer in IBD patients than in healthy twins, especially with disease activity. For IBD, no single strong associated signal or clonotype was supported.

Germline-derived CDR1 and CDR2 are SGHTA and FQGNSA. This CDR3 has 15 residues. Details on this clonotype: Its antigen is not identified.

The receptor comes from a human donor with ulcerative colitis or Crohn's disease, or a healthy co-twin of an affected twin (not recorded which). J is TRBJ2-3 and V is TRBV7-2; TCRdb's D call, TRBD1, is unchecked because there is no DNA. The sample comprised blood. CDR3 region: CASRNQGRSTDTQYF.